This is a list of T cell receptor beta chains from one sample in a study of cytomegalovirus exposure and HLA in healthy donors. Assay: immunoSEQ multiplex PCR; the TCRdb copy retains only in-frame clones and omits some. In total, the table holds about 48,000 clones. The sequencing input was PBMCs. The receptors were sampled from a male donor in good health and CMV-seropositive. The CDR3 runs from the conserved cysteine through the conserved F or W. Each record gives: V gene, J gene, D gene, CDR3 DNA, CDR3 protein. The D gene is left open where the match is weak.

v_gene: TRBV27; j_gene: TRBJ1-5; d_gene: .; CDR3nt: TGTGCCAGCAGTGCACAGGGTTTTGGTCCCGAAAACCCTAATCAGCCCCAGCATTTT; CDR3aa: CASSAQGFGPENPNQPQHF
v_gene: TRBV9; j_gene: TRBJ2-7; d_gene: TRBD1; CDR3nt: TGTGCCAGCAGCGCCCCCGGGACAGGGGGCAACGAGCAGTACTTC; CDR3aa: CASSAPGTGGNEQYF
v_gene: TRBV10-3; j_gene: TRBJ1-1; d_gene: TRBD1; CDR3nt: TGTGCCACCGAGATGACCGGGACAGACAAAGCTTTCTTT; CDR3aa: CATEMTGTDKAFF
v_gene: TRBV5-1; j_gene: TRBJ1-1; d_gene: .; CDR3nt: TGCGCCAGCAGCCAACAGACATACATGAACACTGAAGCTTTCTTT; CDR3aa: CASSQQTYMNTEAFF
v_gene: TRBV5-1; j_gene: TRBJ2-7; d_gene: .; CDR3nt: TGCGCCAGCAGCTTGACGGAGGCCTACGAGCAGTACTTC; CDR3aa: CASSLTEAYEQYF
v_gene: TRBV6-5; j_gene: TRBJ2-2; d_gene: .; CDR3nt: TGTGCCAGCAGTTACACGCAGGGCTCCACCGGGGAGCTGTTTTTT; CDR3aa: CASSYTQGSTGELFF
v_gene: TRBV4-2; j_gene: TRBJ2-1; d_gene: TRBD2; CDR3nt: TGTGCCAGCGGCCTCTGGGAGGGCCCCTACAATGAGCAGTTCTTC; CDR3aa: CASGLWEGPYNEQFF
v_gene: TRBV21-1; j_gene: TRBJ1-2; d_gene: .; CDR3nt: TGTGCCAGCAGCAAAGAGCCAGGCGGGTCCTATAACTATGGCTACACCTTC; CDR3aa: CASSKEPGGSYNYGYTF
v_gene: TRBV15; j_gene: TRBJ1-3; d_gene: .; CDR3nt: TGTGCCACCTGGGACAACTCTGGAAACACCATATATTTT; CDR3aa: CATWDNSGNTIYF
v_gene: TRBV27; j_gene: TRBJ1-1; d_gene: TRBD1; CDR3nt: TGTGCCAGCAGTTCGCAGACAGGGCTGGAGGTATTCTTGAACACTGAAGCTTTCTTT; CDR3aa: CASSSQTGLEVFLNTEAFF
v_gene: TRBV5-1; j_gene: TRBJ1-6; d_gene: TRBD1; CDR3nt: TGCGCCAGCACATGGACAGGGGCCGCTAATTCACCCCTCCACTTT; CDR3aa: CASTWTGAANSPLHF
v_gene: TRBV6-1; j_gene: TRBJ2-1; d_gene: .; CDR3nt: TGTGCCAGCCTTGCGGGCGGGTATGAGAATGAGCAGTTCTTC; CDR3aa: CASLAGGYENEQFF
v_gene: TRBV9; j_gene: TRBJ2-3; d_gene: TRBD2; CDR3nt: TGTGCCAGCAGCGTCACTAGCGGGGGCTACACAGATACGCAGTATTTT; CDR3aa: CASSVTSGGYTDTQYF
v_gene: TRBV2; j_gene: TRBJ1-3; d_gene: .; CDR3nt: TGTGCCAGCAGTGAACAGGGCCCTGGAAACACCATATATTTT; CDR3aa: CASSEQGPGNTIYF
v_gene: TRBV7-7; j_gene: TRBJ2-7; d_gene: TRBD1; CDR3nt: TGTGCCAGCAGCTTAGGAACCGGGACAGACTACGAGCAGTACTTC; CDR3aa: CASSLGTGTDYEQYF
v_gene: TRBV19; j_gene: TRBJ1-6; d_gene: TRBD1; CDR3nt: TGTGCCAGTAGTATTAAGGCCGGGACAGGGGCTAATTCACCCCTCCACTTT; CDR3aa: CASSIKAGTGANSPLHF
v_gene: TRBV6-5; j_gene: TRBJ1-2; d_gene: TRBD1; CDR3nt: TGTGCCAGCAGTTACAGAACAGGGGGGAACTATGGCTACACCTTC; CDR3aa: CASSYRTGGNYGYTF
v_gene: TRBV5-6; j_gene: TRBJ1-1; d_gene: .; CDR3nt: TGTGCCAGCAGCTTGGCCGACAGGAACACTGAAGCTTTCTTT; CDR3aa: CASSLADRNTEAFF
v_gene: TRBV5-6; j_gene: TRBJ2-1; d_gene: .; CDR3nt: TGTGCCAGCCTCAAGCAGGGGATATACAATGAGCAGTTCTTC; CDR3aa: CASLKQGIYNEQFF
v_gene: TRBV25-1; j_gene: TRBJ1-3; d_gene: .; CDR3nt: TGTGCCAGCAGTGAGTTGTACTCTGGAAACACCATATATTTT; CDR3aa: CASSELYSGNTIYF
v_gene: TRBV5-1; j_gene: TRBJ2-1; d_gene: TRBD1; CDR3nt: TGCGCCAGCAGCTCGGGACAGGGGACCTACAATGAGCAGTTCTTC; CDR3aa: CASSSGQGTYNEQFF
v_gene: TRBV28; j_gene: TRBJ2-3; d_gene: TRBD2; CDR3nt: TGTGCCAGCAGTCTCCCGAGGAGCGGGGGCACAGATACGCAGTATTTT; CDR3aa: CASSLPRSGGTDTQYF
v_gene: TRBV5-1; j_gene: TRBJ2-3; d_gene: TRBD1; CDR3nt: TGCGCCAGCGGGGGACAGGGAGGGGGCACAGATACGCAGTATTTT; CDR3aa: CASGGQGGGTDTQYF
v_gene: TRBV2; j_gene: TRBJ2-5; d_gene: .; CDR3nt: TGTGCCAGCACGGGTGATGGGGAGACCCAGTACTTC; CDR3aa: CASTGDGETQYF
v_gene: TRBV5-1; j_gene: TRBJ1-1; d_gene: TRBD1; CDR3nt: TGCGCCAGCACCCTTCGGACAGGGAAGAACACTGAAGCTTTCTTT; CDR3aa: CASTLRTGKNTEAFF
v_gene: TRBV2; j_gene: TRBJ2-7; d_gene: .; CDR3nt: TGTGCCAGCAAGTGGACAGAGACCTACGAGCAGTACTTC; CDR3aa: CASKWTETYEQYF
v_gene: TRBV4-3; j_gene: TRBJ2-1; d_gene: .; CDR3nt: TGCGCCAGCAGCCAAGCTGCAGGCTCCTACAATGAGCAGTTCTTC; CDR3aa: CASSQAAGSYNEQFF
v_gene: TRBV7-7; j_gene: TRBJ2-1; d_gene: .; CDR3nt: TGTGCCAGCAGCTTAGCGGGCTCGAACAATGAGCAGTTCTTC; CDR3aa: CASSLAGSNNEQFF
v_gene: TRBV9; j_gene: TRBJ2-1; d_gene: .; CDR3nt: TGTGCCAGCAGCGTAGCCGCGGGGAACTCCTACAATGAGCAGTTCTTC; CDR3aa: CASSVAAGNSYNEQFF
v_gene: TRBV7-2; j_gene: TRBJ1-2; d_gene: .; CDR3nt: TGTGCCAGCAGCCTCACACCGAGGCAAAGCTACACCTTC; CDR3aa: CASSLTPRQSYTF
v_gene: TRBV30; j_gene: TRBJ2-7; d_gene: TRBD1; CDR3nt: TGTGCCTGGAGGGGGGACAGTGAAACCTACGAGCAGTACTTC; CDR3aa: CAWRGDSETYEQYF
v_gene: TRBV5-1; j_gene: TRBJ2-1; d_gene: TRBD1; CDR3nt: TGCGCCAGCAGCGCGATACAGGGGTACAATGAGCAGTTCTTC; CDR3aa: CASSAIQGYNEQFF
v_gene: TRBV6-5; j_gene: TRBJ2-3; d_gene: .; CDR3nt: TGTGCCAGCAGCCTCGGGGTAACAGATACGCAGTATTTT; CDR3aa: CASSLGVTDTQYF
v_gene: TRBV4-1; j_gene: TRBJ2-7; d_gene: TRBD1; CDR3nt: TGCGCCAGCAGCCCCCGACAGGGAGCCTACGAGCAGTACTTC; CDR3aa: CASSPRQGAYEQYF
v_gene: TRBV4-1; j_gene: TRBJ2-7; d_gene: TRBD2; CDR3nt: TGCGCCAGCAGCCAAGAGGGGAGGGAGACCTACGAGCAGTACTTC; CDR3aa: CASSQEGRETYEQYF